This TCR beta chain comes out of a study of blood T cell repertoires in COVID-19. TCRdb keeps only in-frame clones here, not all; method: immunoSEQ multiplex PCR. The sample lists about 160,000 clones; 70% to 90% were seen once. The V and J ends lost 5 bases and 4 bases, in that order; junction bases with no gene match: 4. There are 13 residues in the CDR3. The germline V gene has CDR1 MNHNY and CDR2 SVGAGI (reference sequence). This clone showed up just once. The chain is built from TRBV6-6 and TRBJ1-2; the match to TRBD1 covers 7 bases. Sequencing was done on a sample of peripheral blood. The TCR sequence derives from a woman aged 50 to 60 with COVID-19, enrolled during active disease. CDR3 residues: CASSTGATYGYTF. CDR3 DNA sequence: TGTGCCAGCAGTACAGGGGCCACCTATGGCTACACCTTC.